This entry concerns a single TCR beta chain. No antigen is known for it. Autoimmune disease history or systemic immunosuppression barred patients. The data were taken from a study of OX40 agonist ivuxolimab in advanced cancers. Across the whole study: In this trial design, patients received ivuxolimab intravenously at 0.01 to 10 mg/kg every 2 weeks.

Profiled with immunoSEQ multiplex PCR; TCRdb holds only in-frame clones, not every one. The data contain some 49,000 clones, 60% to 80% of them singletons. Whole-study findings and limits: Some nonresponders additionally presented with little normalized T-cell clonal expansion.

The length of the CDR3 is 15 residues. From germline, CDR1 is KGHSH and CDR2 LQKENI. V dropped 3 bases and J dropped 2 bases, with 14 bases sitting between them. This clonotype was sampled from an adult with an advanced solid tumor such as melanoma, head and neck, liver or kidney cancer. The material sequenced was CD4+ or CD8+ T cells sorted from blood, taken in a trial of the OX40 agonist ivuxolimab. This chain connects TRBV18 to TRBJ2-7, with a possible D match to TRBD2 (6 bases). The CDR3: CASSPLGTGAYEQYF. CDR3 DNA sequence: TGTGCCAGCTCACCCCTCGGGACGGGAGCCTACGAGCAGTACTTC. Full variable domain (missing parts from reference TRBV18 and TRBJ2-7): NAGVMQNPRHLVRRRGQEARLRCSPMKGHSHVYWYRQLPEEGLKFMVYLQKENIIDESGMPKERFSAEFPKEGPSILRIQQVVRGDSAAYFCASSPLGTGAYEQYFGPGTRLTVT.